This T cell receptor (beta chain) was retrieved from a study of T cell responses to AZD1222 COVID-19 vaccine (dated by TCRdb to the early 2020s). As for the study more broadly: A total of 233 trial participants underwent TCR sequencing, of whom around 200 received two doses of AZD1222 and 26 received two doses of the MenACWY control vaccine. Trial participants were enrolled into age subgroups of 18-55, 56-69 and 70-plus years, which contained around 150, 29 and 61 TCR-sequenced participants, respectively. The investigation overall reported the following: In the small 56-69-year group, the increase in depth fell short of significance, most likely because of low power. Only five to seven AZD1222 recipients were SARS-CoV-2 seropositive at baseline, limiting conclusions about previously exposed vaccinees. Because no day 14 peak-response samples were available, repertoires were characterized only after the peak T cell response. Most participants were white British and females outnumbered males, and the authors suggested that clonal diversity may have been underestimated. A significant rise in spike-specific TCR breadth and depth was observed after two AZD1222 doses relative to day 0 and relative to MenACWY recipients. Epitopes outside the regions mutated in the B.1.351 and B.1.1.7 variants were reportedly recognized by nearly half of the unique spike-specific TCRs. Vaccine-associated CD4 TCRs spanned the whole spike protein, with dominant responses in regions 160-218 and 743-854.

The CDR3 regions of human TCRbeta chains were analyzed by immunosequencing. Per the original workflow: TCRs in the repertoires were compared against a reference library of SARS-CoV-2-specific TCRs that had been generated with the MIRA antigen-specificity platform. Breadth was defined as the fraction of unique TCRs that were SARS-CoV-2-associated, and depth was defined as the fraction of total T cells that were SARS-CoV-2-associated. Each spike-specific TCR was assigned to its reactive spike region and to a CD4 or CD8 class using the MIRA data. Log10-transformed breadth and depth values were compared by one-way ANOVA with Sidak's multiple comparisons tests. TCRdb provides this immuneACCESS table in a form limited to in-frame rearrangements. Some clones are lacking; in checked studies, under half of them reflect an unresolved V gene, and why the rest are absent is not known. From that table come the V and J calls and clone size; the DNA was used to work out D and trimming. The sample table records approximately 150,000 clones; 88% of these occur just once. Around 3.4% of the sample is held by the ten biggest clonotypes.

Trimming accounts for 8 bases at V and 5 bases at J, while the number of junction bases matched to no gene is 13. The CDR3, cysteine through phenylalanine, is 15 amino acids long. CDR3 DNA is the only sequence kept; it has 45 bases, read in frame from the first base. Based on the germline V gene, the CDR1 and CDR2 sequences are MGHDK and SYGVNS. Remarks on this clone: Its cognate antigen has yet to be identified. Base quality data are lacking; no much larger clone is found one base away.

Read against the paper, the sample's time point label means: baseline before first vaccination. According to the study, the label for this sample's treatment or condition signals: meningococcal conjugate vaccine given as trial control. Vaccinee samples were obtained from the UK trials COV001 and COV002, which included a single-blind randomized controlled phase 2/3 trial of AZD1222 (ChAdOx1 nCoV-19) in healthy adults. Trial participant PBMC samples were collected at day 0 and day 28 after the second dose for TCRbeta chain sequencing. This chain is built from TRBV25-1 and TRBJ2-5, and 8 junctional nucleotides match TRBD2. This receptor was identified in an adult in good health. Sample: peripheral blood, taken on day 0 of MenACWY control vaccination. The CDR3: CASQARGGAGETQYF. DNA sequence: TGTGCCAGCCAAGCCCGGGGGGGAGCGGGGGAGACCCAGTACTTC.